The sequence of this TCR beta chain was determined in a study of T cell clones after liver transplantation. Produced via immunoSEQ multiplex PCR; TCRdb's table is partial and in-frame only. The data hold about 45,000 clones, with about 86% observed a single time. There are 14 residues in the CDR3. The germline V gene has CDR1 LNHDA and CDR2 SQIVND (reference sequence). Trimming cost V 4 bases and J 6 bases; bases outside gene matches: 4. Sample: CD4+ T cells from blood, taken 24 months after liver transplant. The rearrangement links TRBV19 to TRBJ2-1; TRBD2 agrees at 9 bases. The clonotype was recovered from a human patient who received a liver transplant. Some T cells may have come from the graft donor. DNA for the CDR3: TGTGCCAGTAGTACCCATAGCGGGGGCAATGAGCAGTTCTTC. Encoded protein: CASSTHSGGNEQFF.